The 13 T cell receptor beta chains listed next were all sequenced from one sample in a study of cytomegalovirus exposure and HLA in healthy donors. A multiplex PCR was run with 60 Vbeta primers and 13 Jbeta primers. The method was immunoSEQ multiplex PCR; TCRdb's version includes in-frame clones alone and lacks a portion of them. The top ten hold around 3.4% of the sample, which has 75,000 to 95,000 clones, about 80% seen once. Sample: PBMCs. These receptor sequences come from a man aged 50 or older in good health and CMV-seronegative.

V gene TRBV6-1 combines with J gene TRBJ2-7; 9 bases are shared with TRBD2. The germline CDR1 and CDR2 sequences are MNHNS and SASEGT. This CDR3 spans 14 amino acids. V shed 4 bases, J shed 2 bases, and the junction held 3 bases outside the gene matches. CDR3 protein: CASSALAGTYEQYF. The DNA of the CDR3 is TGTGCCAGCAGTGCACTAGCGGGCACCTACGAGCAGTACTTC.

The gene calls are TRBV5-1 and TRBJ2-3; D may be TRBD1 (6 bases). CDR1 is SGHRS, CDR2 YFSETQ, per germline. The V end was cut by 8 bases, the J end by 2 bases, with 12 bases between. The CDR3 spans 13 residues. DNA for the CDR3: TGCGCCAGTAACAGGGCCCCCACAGATACGCAGTATTTT. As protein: CASNRAPTDTQYF. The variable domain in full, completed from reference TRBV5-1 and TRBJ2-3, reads KAGVTQTPRYLIKTRGQQVTLSCSPISGHRSVSWYQQTPGQGLQFLFEYFSETQRNKGNFPGRFSGRQFSNSRSEMNVSTLELGDSALYLCASNRAPTDTQYFGPGTRLTVL.

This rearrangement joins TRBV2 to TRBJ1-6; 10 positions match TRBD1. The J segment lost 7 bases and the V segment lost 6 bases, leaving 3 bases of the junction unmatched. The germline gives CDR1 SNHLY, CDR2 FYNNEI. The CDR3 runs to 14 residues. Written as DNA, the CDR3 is TGTGCCAGCAGGGAGGGACAGGGGAATTCACCCCTCCACTTT. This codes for CASREGQGNSPLHF.

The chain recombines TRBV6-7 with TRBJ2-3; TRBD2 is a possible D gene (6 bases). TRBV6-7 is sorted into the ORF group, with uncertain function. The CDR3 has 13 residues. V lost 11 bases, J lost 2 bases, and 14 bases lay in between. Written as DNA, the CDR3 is TGTGCCGTTAGCGGAGAACTCACAGATACGCAGTATTTT. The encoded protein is CAVSGELTDTQYF.

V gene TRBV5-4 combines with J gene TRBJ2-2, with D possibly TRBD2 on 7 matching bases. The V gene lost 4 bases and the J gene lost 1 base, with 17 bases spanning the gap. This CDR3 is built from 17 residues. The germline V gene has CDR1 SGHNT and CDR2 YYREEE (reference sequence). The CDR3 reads CASSQGRGRGNTGELFF. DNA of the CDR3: TGTGCCAGCAGCCAGGGGCGGGGGCGGGGGAACACCGGGGAGCTGTTTTTT.

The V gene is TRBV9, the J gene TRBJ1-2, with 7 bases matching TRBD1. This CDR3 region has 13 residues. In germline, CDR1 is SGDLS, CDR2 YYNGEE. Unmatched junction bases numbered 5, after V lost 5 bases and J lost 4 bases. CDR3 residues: CASRRDSFYGYTF. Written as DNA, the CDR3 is TGTGCCAGCAGACGGGACAGCTTCTATGGCTACACCTTC.

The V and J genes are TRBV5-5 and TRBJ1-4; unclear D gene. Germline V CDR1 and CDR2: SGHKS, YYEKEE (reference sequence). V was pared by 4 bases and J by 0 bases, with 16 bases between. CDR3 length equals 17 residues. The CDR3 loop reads CASSDPRGLSTNEKLFF. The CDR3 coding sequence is TGTGCCAGCAGCGACCCACGAGGGCTTTCAACTAATGAAAAACTGTTTTTT.

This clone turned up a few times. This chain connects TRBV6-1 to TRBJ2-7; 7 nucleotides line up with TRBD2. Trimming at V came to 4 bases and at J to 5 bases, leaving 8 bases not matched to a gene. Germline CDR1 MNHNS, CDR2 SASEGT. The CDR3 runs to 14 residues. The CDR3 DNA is TGTGCCAGCAGTGCTCGGGAGGTCACGCACGAGCAGTACTTC. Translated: CASSAREVTHEQYF.

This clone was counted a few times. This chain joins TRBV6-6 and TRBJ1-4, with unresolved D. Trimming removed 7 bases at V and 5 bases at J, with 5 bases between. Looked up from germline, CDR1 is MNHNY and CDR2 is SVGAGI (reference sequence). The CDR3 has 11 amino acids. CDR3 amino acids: CASKENEKLFF. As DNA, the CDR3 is TGTGCCAGCAAGGAGAATGAAAAACTGTTTTTT.

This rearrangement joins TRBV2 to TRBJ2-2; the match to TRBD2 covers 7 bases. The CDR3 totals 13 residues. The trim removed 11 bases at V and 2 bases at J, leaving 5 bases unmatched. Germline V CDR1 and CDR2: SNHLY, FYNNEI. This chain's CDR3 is CAWGGSNTGELFF. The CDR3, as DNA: TGTGCCTGGGGGGGGAGTAACACCGGGGAGCTGTTTTTT.

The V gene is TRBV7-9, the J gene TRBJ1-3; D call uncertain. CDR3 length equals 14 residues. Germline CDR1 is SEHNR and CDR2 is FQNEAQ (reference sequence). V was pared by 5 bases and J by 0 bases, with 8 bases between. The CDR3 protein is CASSDTYSGNTIYF. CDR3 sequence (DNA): TGTGCCAGCAGCGATACTTACTCTGGAAACACCATATATTTT.

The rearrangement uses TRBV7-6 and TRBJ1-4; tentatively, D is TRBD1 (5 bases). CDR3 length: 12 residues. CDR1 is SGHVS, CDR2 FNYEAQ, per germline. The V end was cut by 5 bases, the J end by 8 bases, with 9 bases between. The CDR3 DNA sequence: TGTGCCAGCAGCACCAGGGAAGAAAAACTGTTTTTT. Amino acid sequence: CASSTREEKLFF.

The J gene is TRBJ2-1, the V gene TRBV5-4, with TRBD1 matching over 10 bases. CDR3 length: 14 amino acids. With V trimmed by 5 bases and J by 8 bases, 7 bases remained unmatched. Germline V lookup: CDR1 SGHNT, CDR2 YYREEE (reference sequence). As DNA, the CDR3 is TGTGCCAGCAGGCGACAGGGGGCGAAGGATGAGCAGTTCTTC. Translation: CASRRQGAKDEQFF.